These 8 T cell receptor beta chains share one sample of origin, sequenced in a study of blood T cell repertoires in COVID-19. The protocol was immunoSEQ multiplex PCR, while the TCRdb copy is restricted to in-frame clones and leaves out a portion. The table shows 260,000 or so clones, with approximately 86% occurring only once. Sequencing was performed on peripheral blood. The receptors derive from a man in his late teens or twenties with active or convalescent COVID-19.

CDR3 DNA: TGTGCCAGCAGCTCGATACTAGCGGGGGGTAACTATAGCACAGATACGCAGTATTTT. This gives the protein CASSSILAGGNYSTDTQYF. The chain couples TRBV7-9 to TRBJ2-3, with 12 nucleotides matching TRBD2. With V trimmed by 4 bases and J by 0 bases, 11 bases remained unmatched. From germline, CDR1 is SEHNR and CDR2 FQNEAQ (reference sequence). This CDR3 has 19 amino acids.

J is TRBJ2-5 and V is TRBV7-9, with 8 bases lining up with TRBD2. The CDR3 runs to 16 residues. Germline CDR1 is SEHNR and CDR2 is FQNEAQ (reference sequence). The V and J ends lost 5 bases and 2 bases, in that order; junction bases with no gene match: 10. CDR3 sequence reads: CASSLVPGLGQETQYF. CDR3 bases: TGTGCCAGCAGCCTCGTTCCGGGACTAGGACAAGAGACCCAGTACTTC.

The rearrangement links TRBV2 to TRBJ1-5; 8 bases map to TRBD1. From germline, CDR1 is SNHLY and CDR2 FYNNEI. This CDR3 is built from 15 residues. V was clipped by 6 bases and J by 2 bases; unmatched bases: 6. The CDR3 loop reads CASRMDRAGNQPQHF. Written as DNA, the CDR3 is TGTGCCAGCAGGATGGACAGGGCTGGCAATCAGCCCCAGCATTTT.

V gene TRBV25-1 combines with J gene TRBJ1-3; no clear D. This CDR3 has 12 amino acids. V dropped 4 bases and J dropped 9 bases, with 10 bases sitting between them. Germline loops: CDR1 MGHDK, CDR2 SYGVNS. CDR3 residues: CASSVWGGTIYF. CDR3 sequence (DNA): TGTGCCAGCAGTGTTTGGGGAGGCACCATATATTTT.

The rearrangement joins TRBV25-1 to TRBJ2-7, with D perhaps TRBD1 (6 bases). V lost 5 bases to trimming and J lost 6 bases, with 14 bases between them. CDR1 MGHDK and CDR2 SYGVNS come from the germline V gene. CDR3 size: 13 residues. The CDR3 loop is CASSPGAAGEQYF. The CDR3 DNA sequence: TGTGCCAGCAGTCCAGGGGCAGCCGGCGAGCAGTACTTC.

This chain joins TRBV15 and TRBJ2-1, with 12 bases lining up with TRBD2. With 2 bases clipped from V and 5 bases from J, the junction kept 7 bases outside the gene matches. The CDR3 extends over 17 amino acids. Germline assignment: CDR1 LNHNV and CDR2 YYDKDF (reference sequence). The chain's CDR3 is CATSRYSSGGGHNEQFF. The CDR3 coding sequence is TGTGCCACCAGCAGATACTCTAGCGGGGGGGGACACAATGAGCAGTTCTTC.

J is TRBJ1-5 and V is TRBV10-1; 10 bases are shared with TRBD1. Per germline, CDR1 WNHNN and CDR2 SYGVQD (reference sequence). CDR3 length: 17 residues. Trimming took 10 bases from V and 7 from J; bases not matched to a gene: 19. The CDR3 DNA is TGCGCCACCCTAGACAGGGGGCGGTTCGTGGAGCGGCAGCCCCAGCATTTT. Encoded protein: CATLDRGRFVERQPQHF.

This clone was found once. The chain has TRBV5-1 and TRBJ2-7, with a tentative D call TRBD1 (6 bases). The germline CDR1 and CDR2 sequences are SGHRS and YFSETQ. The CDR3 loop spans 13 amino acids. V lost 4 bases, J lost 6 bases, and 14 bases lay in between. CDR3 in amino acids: CASSPGHSSEQYF. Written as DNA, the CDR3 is TGCGCCAGCAGCCCGGGACACTCTTCCGAGCAGTACTTC.